This TCR beta chain was captured in a study of T cells in localized non-small cell lung cancer. The V end lost 4 bases, the J end lost 7 bases, and 8 bases lay between the germline ends. The CDR3 has 12 residues. Germline V gives CDR1 WSHSY, CDR2 SAAADI. Clones were read by immunoSEQ multiplex PCR, and TCRdb kept only the in-frame ones, dropping some. Here the sample spans 1,500 to 2,000 clones, 36% being singletons. The sample consisted of normal lung tissue next to the tumor, taken before any cancer treatment. The chain joins TRBV10-2 to TRBJ1-5; D call uncertain. This sequence was found in an older female donor with stage II squamous cell lung carcinoma. The CDR3 here is CASSVGGQPQHF. The CDR3 nucleotides read TGCGCCAGCAGTGTTGGCGGGCAGCCCCAGCATTTT.